This T cell receptor (beta chain) is drawn from a study of tumour-infiltrating T cells in Burkitt lymphoma. Turning to the study itself: Survival, overall and progression-free, tracked with productive clonality.

CDR1 and CDR2 (germline): SGHRS, YFSETQ. This CDR3 spans 15 amino acids. With 0 bases removed from V and 6 bases from J, the gap between germline ends came to 12 bases. The data were produced by immunoSEQ multiplex PCR, yet TCRdb's version contains in-frame clones alone and is incomplete. The sample has about 2,800 clones, 75% to 85% seen once. The chain has TRBV5-1 and TRBJ1-4; a possible D gene is TRBD1 (5 bases). Sequenced sample: tumor tissue. This TCR was sampled from a human donor with diffuse large B-cell lymphoma. This CDR3 is CASSLGRGSDEKLFF. Written as DNA, the CDR3 is TGCGCCAGCAGCTTGGGGCGGGGGTCGGATGAAAAACTGTTTTTT.